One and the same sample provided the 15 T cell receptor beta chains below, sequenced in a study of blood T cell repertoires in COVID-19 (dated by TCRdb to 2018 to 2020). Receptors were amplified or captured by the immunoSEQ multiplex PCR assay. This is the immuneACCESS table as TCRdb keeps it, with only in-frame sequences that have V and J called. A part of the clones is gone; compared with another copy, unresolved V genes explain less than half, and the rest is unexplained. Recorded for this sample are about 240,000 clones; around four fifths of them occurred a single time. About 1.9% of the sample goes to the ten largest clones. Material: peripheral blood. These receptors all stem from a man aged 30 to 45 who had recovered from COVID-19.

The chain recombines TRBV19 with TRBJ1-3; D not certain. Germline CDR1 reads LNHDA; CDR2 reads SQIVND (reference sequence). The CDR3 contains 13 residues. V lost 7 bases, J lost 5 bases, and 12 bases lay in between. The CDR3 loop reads CASTPSQRNTIYF. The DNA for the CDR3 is TGTGCCAGTACCCCGTCCCAGAGAAACACCATATATTTT.

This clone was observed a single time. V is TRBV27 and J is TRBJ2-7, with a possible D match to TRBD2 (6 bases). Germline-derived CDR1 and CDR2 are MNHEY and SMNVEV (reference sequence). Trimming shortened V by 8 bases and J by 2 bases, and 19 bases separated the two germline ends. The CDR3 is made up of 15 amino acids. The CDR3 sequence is CASRWGVSWAYEQYF. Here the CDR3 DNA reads TGTGCCAGCCGATGGGGGGTCTCCTGGGCCTACGAGCAGTACTTC.

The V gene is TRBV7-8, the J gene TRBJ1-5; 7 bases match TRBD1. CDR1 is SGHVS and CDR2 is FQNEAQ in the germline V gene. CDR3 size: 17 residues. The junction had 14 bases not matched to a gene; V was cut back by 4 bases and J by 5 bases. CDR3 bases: TGTGCCAGCAGCTCCCAGGCCCACGGGACAGCGGATCAGCCCCAGCATTTT. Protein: CASSSQAHGTADQPQHF. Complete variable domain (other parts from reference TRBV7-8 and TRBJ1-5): GAGVSQSPRYKVAKRGQDVALRCDPISGHVSLFWYQQALGQGPEFLTYFQNEAQLDKSGLPSDRFFAERPEGSVSTLKIQRTQQEDSAVYLCASSSQAHGTADQPQHFGDGTRLSIL.

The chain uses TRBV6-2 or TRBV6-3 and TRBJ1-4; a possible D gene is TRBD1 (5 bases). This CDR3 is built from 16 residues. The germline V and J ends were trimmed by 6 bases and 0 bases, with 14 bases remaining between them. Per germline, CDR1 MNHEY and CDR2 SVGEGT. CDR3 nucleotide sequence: TGTGCCAGCAGCCCTGACAGAGCTTCAACTAATGAAAAACTGTTTTTT. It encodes CASSPDRASTNEKLFF.

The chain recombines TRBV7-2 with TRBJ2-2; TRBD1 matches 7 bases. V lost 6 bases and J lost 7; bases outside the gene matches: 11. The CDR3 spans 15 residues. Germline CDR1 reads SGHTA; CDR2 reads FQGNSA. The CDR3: CASSQGDPPYGELFF. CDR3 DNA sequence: TGTGCCAGCAGTCAGGGGGACCCCCCGTACGGGGAGCTGTTTTTT.

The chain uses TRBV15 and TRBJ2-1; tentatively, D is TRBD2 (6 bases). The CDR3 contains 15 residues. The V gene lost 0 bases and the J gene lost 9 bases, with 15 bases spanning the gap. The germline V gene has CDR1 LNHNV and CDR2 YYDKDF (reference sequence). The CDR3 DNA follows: TGTGCCACCAGCAGAGATAAGAGGGAGGAAGGTGAGCAGTTCTTC. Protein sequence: CATSRDKREEGEQFF.

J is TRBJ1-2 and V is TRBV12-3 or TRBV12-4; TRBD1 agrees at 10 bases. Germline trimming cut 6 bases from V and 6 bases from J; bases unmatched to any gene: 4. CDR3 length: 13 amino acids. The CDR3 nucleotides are TGTGCCAGCAGGGGGACAGGGGTTAATGGCTACACCTTC. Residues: CASRGTGVNGYTF.

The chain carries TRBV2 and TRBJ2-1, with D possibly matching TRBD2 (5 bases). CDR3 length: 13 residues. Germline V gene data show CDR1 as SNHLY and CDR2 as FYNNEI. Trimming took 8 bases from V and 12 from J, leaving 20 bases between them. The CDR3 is CASVGNENVGQFF. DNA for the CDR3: TGTGCCAGCGTCGGGAACGAAAATGTGGGGCAGTTCTTC.

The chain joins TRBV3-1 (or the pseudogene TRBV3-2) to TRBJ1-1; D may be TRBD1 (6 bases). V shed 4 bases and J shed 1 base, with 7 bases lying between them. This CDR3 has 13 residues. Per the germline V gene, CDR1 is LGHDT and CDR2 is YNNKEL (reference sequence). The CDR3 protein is CASSPQGNTEAFF. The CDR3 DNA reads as TGTGCCAGCAGCCCACAGGGGAACACTGAAGCTTTCTTT.

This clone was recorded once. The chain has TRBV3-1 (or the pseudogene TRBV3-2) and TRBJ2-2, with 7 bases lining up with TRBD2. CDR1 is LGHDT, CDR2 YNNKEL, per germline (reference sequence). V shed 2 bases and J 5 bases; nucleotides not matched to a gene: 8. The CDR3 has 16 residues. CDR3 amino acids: CASSQRGGGLTGELFF. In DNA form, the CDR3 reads TGTGCCAGCAGCCAACGGGGCGGGGGTCTAACCGGGGAGCTGTTTTTT.

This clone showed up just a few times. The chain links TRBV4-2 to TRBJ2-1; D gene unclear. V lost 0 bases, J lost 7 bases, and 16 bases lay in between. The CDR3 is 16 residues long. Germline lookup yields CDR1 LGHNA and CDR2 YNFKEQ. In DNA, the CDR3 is TGTGCCAGCAGCCAAGATTGGGCCCAGCCGTGGAATGAGCAGTTCTTC. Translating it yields CASSQDWAQPWNEQFF.

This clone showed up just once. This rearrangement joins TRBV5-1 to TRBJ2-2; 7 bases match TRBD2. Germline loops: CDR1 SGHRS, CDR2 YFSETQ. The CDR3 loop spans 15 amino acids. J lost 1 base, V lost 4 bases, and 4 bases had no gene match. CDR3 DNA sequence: TGCGCCAGCAGCCTCGGGGAGGGGAACACCGGGGAGCTGTTTTTT. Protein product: CASSLGEGNTGELFF.

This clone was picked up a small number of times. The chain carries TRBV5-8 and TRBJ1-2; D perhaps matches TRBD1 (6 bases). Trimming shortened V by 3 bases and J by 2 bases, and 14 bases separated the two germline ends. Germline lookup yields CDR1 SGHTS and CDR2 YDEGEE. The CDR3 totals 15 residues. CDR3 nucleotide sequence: TGTGCCAGCAGCTCTACAGGGAGAGGAAACTATGGCTACACCTTC. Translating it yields CASSSTGRGNYGYTF. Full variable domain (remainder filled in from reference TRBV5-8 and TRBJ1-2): EAGVTQSPTHLIKTRGQQATLRCSPISGHTSVYWYQQALGLGLQFLLWYDEGEERNRGNFPPRFSGRQFPNYSSELNVNALELEDSALYLCASSSTGRGNYGYTFGSGTRLTVV.

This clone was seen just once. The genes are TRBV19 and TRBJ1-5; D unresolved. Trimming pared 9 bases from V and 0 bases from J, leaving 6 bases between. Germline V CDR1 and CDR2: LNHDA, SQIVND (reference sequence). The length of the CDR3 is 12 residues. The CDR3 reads CASGYSNQPQHF. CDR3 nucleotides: TGTGCCAGCGGGTATAGCAATCAGCCCCAGCATTTT.

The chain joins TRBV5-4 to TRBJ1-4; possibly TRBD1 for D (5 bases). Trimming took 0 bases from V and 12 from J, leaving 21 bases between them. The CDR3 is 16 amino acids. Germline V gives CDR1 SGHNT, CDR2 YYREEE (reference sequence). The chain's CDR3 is CASSLAGGTDTIQLFF. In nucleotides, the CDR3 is TGTGCCAGCAGCTTGGCCGGGGGGACCGATACGATACAACTGTTTTTT.